This paragraph covers one T cell receptor beta chain sequence. The data were taken from a study of blood T cell repertoires in COVID-19. Study-wide context: Samples came from the United States, Italy and Spain, spanning acute and convalescent COVID-19.

TCRdb's copy holds only in-frame clones and misses some; the assay was immunoSEQ multiplex PCR. The sample contains around 500,000 clones, approximately 87% of which appear only once. V was clipped by 1 base and J by 4 bases, with 14 bases between them. The CDR3 is made up of 16 amino acids. From germline, CDR1 is LNHDA and CDR2 SQIVND (reference sequence). Individuals drawn from about two dozen US areas were roughly 18 to 95 years old. Sequenced input: PBMCs or T cells enriched from blood (not recorded which). The clonotype was recovered from a woman aged 40 to 50 who had recovered from COVID-19. The chain recombines TRBV19 with TRBJ1-5; tentatively, D is TRBD1 (6 bases). CDR3 DNA sequence: TGTGCCAGTAGTATAGCCCGTGGACAGTCAAATCAGCCCCAGCATTTT. Its translation: CASSIARGQSNQPQHF.